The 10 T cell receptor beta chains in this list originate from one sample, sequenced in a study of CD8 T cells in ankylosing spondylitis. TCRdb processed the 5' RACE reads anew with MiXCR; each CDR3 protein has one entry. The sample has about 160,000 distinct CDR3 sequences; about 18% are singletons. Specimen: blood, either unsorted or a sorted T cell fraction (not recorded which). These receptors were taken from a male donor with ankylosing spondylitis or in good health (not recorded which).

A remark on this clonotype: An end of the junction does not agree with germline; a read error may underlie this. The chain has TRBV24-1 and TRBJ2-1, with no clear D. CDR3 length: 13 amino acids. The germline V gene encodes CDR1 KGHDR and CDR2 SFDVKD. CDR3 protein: CATSEYGYNEQLF. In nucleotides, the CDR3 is TGTGCCACCAGTGAATACGGCTACAATGAGCAGCTCTTC.

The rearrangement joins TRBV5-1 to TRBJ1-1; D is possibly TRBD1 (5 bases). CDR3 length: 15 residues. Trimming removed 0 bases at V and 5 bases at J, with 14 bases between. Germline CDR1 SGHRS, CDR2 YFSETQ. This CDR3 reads CASSLGTGQRTEAFF. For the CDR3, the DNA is TGCGCCAGCAGCTTGGGTACAGGTCAGAGGACTGAAGCTTTCTTT.

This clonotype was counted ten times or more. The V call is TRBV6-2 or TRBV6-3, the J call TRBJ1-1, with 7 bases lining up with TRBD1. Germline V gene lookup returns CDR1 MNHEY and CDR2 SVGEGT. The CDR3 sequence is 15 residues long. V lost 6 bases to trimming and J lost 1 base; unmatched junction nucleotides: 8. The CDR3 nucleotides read TGTGCCAGCAGACCAGACAGGGTACGGAACACTGAAGCTTTCTTT. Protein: CASRPDRVRNTEAFF.

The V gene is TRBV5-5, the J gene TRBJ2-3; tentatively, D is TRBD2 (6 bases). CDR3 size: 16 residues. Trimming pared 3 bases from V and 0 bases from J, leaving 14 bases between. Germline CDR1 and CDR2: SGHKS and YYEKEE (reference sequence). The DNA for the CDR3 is TGTGCCAGCAGCTGGGGACTTCTACCTAGCACAGATACGCAGTATTTT. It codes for CASSWGLLPSTDTQYF. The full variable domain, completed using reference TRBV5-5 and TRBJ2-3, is DAGVTQSPTHLIKTRGQQVTLRCSPISGHKSVSWYQQVLGQGPQFIFQYYEKEERGRGNFPDRFSARQFPNYSSELNVNALLLGDSALYLCASSWGLLPSTDTQYFGPGTRLTVL.

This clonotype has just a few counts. The CDR3 nucleotides read TGTGCCAGCAGTTTCCGGACGGGTCAGCCCCAGCATTTT. Its translation: CASSFRTGQPQHF. The V gene is TRBV28, the J gene TRBJ1-5; unclear D gene. V dropped 3 bases and J dropped 6 bases, with 9 bases sitting between them. Germline V gene lookup returns CDR1 MDHEN and CDR2 SYDVKM. The CDR3 totals 13 residues.

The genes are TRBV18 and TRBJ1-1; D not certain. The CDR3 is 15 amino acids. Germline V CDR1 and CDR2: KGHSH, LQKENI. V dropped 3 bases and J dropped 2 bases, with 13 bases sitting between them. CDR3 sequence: CASSPPGYLNTEAFF. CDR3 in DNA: TGTGCCAGCTCACCGCCGGGCTACCTAAACACTGAAGCTTTCTTT.

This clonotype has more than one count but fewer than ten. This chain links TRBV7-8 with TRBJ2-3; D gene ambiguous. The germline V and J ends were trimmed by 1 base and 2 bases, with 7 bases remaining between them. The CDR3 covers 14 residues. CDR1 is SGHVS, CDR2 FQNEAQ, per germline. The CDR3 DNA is TGTGCCAGCAGCTTAGGGGCCTACACAGATACGCAGTATTTT. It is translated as CASSLGAYTDTQYF. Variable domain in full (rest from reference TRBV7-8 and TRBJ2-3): GAGVSQSPRYKVAKRGQDVALRCDPISGHVSLFWYQQALGQGPEFLTYFQNEAQLDKSGLPSDRFFAERPEGSVSTLKIQRTQQEDSAVYLCASSLGAYTDTQYFGPGTRLTVL.

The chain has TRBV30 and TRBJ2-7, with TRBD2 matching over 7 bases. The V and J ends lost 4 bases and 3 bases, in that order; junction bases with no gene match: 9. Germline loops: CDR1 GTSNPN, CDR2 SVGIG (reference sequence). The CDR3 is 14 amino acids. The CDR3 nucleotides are TGTGCCTGGAACTCGGCGGGAGTACGCTACGAGCAGTACTTC. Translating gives CAWNSAGVRYEQYF.

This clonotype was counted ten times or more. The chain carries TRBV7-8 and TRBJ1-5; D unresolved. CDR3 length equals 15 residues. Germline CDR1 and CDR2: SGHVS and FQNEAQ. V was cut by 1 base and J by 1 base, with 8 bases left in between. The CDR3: CASSLGLGSNQPQHF. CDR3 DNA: TGTGCCAGCAGCTTAGGGTTAGGGAGCAATCAGCCCCAGCATTTT.

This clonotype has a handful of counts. CDR3 residues: CASIGQNRYTF. CDR3 nucleotides: TGTGCCAGCATCGGACAGAATCGCTACACCTTC. The V gene is TRBV28, the J gene TRBJ1-2; weak D call: TRBD1 (6 bases). Trimming took 7 bases from V and 9 from J, leaving 12 bases between them. The CDR3 totals 11 residues. CDR1 MDHEN and CDR2 SYDVKM come from the germline V gene.